This T cell receptor beta chain emerged from a study of blood T cells in healthy people across ages. Study-level results: Bulk PBMC profiling left naive and antigen-experienced comparisons inconclusive.

CDR1 and CDR2 (germline): DFQATT, SNEGSKA (reference sequence). The V gene end was trimmed by 6 bases and the J gene end by 5 bases; junction bases not matched to a gene: 8. This CDR3 comprises 13 residues. With a J-beta primer mix and a sample-barcoded 5' primer, a second PCR ran about 7 to 12 cycles. Each CDR3 protein is one row after TCRdb ran MiXCR on the 5' RACE reads. In the table there are about 780,000 distinct CDR3 sequences, 62% of which are singletons. As to this clonotype: Its target is not known.

The sequence derives from a young man in good health. V is TRBV20-1 and J is TRBJ2-3; TRBD2 aligns across 7 bases. Material for sequencing was blood. As DNA, the CDR3 is TGCAGTGCGCCGGGGGGAAGTCGAGATACGCAGTATTTT. Translating gives CSAPGGSRDTQYF.